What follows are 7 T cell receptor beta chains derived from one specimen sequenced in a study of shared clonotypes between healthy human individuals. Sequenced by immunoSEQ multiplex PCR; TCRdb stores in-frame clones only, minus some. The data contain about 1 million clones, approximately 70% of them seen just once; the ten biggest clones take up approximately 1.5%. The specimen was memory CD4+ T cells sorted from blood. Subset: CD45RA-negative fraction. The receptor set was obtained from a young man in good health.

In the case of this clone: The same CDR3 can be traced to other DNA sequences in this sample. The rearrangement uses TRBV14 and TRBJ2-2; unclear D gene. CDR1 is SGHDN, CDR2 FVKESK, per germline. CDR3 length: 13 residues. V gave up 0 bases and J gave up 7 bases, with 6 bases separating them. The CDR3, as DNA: TGTGCCAGCAGCCAAGATTTAAACGGGGAGCTGTTTTTT. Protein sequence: CASSQDLNGELFF.

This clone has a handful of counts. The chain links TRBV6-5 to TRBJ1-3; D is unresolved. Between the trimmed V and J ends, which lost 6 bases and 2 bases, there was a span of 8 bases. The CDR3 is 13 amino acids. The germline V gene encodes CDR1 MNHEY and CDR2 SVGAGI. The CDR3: CASRRPTGNTIYF. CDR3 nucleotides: TGTGCCAGCAGAAGGCCCACTGGAAACACCATATATTTT.

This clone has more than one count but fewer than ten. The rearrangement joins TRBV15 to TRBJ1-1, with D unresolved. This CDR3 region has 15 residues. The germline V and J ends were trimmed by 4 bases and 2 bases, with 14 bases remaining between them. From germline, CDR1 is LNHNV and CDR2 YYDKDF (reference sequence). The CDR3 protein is CATSTDWGTNTEAFF. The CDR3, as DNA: TGTGCCACCAGCACGGATTGGGGAACTAACACTGAAGCTTTCTTT.

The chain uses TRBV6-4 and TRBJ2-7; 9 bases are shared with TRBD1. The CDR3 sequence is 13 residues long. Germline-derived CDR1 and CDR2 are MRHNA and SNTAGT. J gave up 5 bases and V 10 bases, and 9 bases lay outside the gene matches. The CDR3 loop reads CATPGTGRHEQYF. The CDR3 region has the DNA TGTGCCACCCCTGGGACAGGGAGACACGAGCAGTACTTC.

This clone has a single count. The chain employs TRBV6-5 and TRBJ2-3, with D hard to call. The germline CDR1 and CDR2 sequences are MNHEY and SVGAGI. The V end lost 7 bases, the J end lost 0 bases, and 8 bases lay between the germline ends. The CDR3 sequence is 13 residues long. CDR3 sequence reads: CASTDGSTDTQYF. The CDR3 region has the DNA TGTGCCAGCACGGACGGAAGCACAGATACGCAGTATTTT.

CDR3 sequence reads: CASSPDASWASYEQYF. The CDR3, as DNA: TGTGCCAGCAGCCCCGACGCCTCGTGGGCTTCCTACGAGCAGTACTTC. The V call is TRBV5-5, the J call TRBJ2-7; unclear D gene. Germline V gene lookup returns CDR1 SGHKS and CDR2 YYEKEE (reference sequence). This CDR3 has 16 residues. Trimming took off 4 bases at V and 1 base at J, with 18 bases between the two ends.

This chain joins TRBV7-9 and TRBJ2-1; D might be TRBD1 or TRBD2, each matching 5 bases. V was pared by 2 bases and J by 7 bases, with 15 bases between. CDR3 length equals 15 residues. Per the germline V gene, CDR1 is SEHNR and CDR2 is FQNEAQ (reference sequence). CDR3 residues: CASSLRGSGHNEQFF. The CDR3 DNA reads TGTGCCAGCAGCTTACGCGGGTCAGGGCATAATGAGCAGTTCTTC.